Below are 14 T cell receptor beta chains sequenced from a single sample in a study of blood T cell repertoires in COVID-19. Measured with immunoSEQ multiplex PCR; TCRdb has only the in-frame clones, and not every one. The table lists about 140,000 clones, 87% of them singletons. Sequenced sample: PBMCs or T cells enriched from blood (not recorded which). The origin of the receptors is a man in his fifties or sixties who had recovered from COVID-19.

The chain uses TRBV28 and TRBJ2-7; 9 bases match TRBD1. Unmatched junction bases numbered 6, after V lost 4 bases and J lost 5 bases. Germline CDR1 MDHEN, CDR2 SYDVKM. The CDR3 extends over 14 amino acids. Written as DNA, the CDR3 is TGTGCCAGCAGTTGGGGGGACAGGGACAACGAGCAGTACTTC. It codes for CASSWGDRDNEQYF.

The chain employs TRBV19 and TRBJ1-1; the match to TRBD1 covers 8 bases. The V gene's germline CDR1 is LNHDA and CDR2 SQIVND (reference sequence). The V and J ends lost 4 bases and 6 bases, in that order; junction bases with no gene match: 13. The CDR3 covers 16 residues. CDR3: CASSTFQGATPPEAFF. The CDR3 DNA follows: TGTGCCAGTAGTACCTTCCAGGGGGCGACCCCTCCTGAAGCTTTCTTT.

The chain uses TRBV29-1 and TRBJ2-1; 9 positions match TRBD2. V dropped 4 bases and J dropped 10; count of bases not matched to a gene: 5. Germline CDR1 is SQVTM and CDR2 is ANQGSEA. The CDR3 extends over 12 amino acids. As DNA, the CDR3 is TGCAGCGTTGGACGGCGGGAGGGCGAGCAGTTCTTC. It codes for CSVGRREGEQFF.

This clone was seen only once. This rearrangement joins TRBV10-3 to TRBJ1-6; 8 bases are a match to TRBD1. This CDR3 region has 14 residues. Trimming at V came to 4 bases and at J to 10 bases, leaving 6 bases not matched to a gene. The germline V gene encodes CDR1 ENHRY and CDR2 SYGVKD. The CDR3 sequence: CAISGTGFESPLHF. The CDR3 DNA is TGTGCCATCAGTGGGACAGGGTTCGAATCACCCCTCCACTTT.

This clone was detected only once. V is TRBV3-1 (or the pseudogene TRBV3-2) and J is TRBJ1-1, with D possibly being TRBD1 (5 bases). CDR1 and CDR2 from the germline V gene are LGHDT and YNNKEL (reference sequence). With 5 bases removed from V and 4 bases from J, the gap between germline ends came to 8 bases. The CDR3 loop spans 12 amino acids. The DNA of the CDR3 is TGTGCCAGCAGCTACAGGAGCACTGAAGCTTTCTTT. Translating it yields CASSYRSTEAFF.

The rearrangement uses TRBV9 and TRBJ2-1, with D possibly TRBD2 on 5 matching bases. Trimming pared 0 bases from V and 5 bases from J, leaving 18 bases between. Per germline, CDR1 SGDLS and CDR2 YYNGEE. CDR3 length equals 17 residues. In DNA form, the CDR3 reads TGTGCCAGCAGCGTAGATCCGGAGCGGAGACTTGACAATGAGCAGTTCTTC. Residues: CASSVDPERRLDNEQFF.

The CDR3 sequence is CATSRRTGYNEQFF. The CDR3 DNA follows: TGTGCCACCAGCAGACGGACAGGGTACAATGAGCAGTTCTTC. The V call is TRBV15, the J call TRBJ2-1; TRBD1 matches 8 bases. V shed 2 bases and J 4 bases; nucleotides not matched to a gene: 1. The CDR3 has 14 residues. Per germline, CDR1 LNHNV and CDR2 YYDKDF (reference sequence).

The gene calls are TRBV29-1 and TRBJ1-1; D may be TRBD1 (5 bases). V lost 1 base and J lost 4, with 10 bases in between. The CDR3 is 13 amino acids. Per the germline V gene, CDR1 is SQVTM and CDR2 is ANQGSEA. The CDR3 region has the DNA TGCAGCGTTGAAGGGGGGGGGAGCACTGAAGCTTTCTTT. It translates to CSVEGGGSTEAFF. Using reference TRBV29-1 and TRBJ1-1 for the parts outside the CDR3, the full variable domain is SAVISQKPSRDICQRGTSLTIQCQVDSQVTMMFWYRQQPGQSLTLIATANQGSEATYESGFVIDKFPISRPNLTFSTLTVSNMSPEDSSIYLCSVEGGGSTEAFFGQGTRLTVV.

This clone turned up a few times. The rearrangement uses TRBV5-1 and TRBJ2-2; the D gene is possibly TRBD1 (5 bases). The CDR3 runs 15 residues. The V and J ends lost 1 base and 6 bases respectively, with 13 bases between them. Per the germline V gene, CDR1 is SGHRS and CDR2 is YFSETQ. CDR3 nucleotide sequence: TGCGCCAGCAGCTTGCGCCCAGACAGTCCCGGGGAGCTGTTTTTT. It specifies CASSLRPDSPGELFF.

The chain is built from TRBV5-4 and TRBJ1-3, with 10 bases lining up with TRBD1. There are 14 residues in the CDR3. CDR1 is SGHNT and CDR2 is YYREEE in the germline V gene (reference sequence). Trimming cost V 4 bases and J 5 bases; bases outside gene matches: 3. The CDR3 sequence is CASSVDRGRNTIYF. The CDR3 bases are TGTGCCAGCAGCGTGGACAGGGGGAGAAACACCATATATTTT.

J is TRBJ1-5 and V is TRBV10-2; TRBD1 matches 7 bases. This CDR3 contains 13 residues. CDR1 is WSHSY, CDR2 SAAADI, per germline. Trimming cost V 6 bases and J 2 bases; bases outside gene matches: 1. CDR3 loop: CASRGTGNQPQHF. In DNA form, the CDR3 reads TGCGCCAGCAGGGGGACAGGCAATCAGCCCCAGCATTTT.

The chain couples TRBV24-1 to TRBJ2-1, with 8 positions matching TRBD1. Germline CDR1 KGHDR, CDR2 SFDVKD. J lost 7 bases, V lost 7 bases, and 8 bases had no gene match. This CDR3 spans 14 amino acids. The CDR3 region has the DNA TGTGCCACCAGCCTGACAGGGGTCTCAAATGAGCAGTTCTTC. This encodes CATSLTGVSNEQFF.

V and J are TRBV5-6 and TRBJ1-5, with 7 positions matching TRBD1. The junction had 2 bases not matched to a gene; V was cut back by 4 bases and J by 4 bases. This CDR3 has 13 residues. Per the germline V gene, CDR1 is SGHDT and CDR2 is YYEEEE. The CDR3 spells CASSAGGNQPQHF. The CDR3 bases are TGTGCCAGCAGCGCAGGGGGAAATCAGCCCCAGCATTTT.

The CDR3 DNA reads as TGTGCCAGCAGTGGAAGAGAGGGACAGGCCTTGGGGACCCAGTACTTC. This gives the protein CASSGREGQALGTQYF. The chain employs TRBV2 and TRBJ2-5, with TRBD1 matching 8 bases. Germline V gene lookup returns CDR1 SNHLY and CDR2 FYNNEI. J gave up 7 bases and V 4 bases, and 14 bases lay outside the gene matches. The CDR3 contains 16 residues. The variable domain in full, completed from reference TRBV2 and TRBJ2-5, reads EPEVTQTPSHQVTQMGQEVILRCVPISNHLYFYWYRQILGQKVEFLVSFYNNEISEKSEIFDDQFSVERPDGSNFTLKIRSTKLEDSAMYFCASSGREGQALGTQYFGPGTRLLVL.